This is a list of T cell receptor beta chains from one sample in a study of blood T cell repertoires in COVID-19. Sequenced by immunoSEQ multiplex PCR; TCRdb stores in-frame clones only, minus some. The top ten hold roughly 2% of the sample, which has 250,000 or so clones, around 86% seen once. The sequencing input was peripheral blood. These receptors were collected from a young man who had recovered from COVID-19. Each CDR3 is given with its conserved first and last residue. A D gene is named only where the DNA matches it firmly. Rows may omit the clone size; those that give it use once, few, many or a size class.

J gene | V gene | clone size | D gene | CDR3 DNA | CDR3 protein
TRBJ2-3 | TRBV6-5 | NA | NA | TGTGCCACGTATGCGGCGGGCCCCACAGATACGCAGTATTTT | CATYAAGPTDTQYF
TRBJ2-2 | TRBV11-2 | once | TRBD1 | TGTGCCAGCAGCTCCCCGACAGGGAAGACCGGGGAGCTGTTTTTT | CASSSPTGKTGELFF
TRBJ2-5 | TRBV3-1/TRBV3-2 | once | NA | TGTGCCAGCAGCCAAATCCGGGACTTCCAAGAGACCCAGTACTTC | CASSQIRDFQETQYF
TRBJ1-3 | TRBV5-1 | NA | NA | TGCGCCAGCAGCTTGGGCGACTCTGGAAACACCATATATTTT | CASSLGDSGNTIYF
TRBJ1-3 | TRBV6-5 | few | TRBD1 | TGTGCCAGCAGTAGGACAGGCTCGGGAAACACCATATATTTT | CASSRTGSGNTIYF
TRBJ1-2 | TRBV2 | NA | TRBD1 | TGTGCCAGCGGGGCGGACAGGATTAGATATGGCTACACCTTC | CASGADRIRYGYTF
TRBJ1-4 | TRBV5-4 | NA | NA | TGTGCCAGCAGCCATGATCCCCTCGGGGAAAAACTGTTTTTT | CASSHDPLGEKLFF
TRBJ1-1 | TRBV18 | NA | NA | TGTGCCAGCTCACCAGGGACTGACCGGAGCACTGAAGCTTTCTTT | CASSPGTDRSTEAFF
TRBJ1-3 | TRBV10-2 | few | NA | TGCGCCAGCAGTGCCGTCTCTCCCTCTGGAAACACCATATATTTT | CASSAVSPSGNTIYF
TRBJ2-1 | TRBV2 | NA | NA | TGTGCCAGCAGAGAATTACAGGGAGTACCGTTCTTC | CASRELQGVPFF
TRBJ2-7 | TRBV11-2 | NA | NA | TGTGCCAGCAGCTTTGGGAACAGGTACGAGCAGTACTTC | CASSFGNRYEQYF
TRBJ1-2 | TRBV7-9 | NA | TRBD1 | TGTGCCAGCAGAGGGGGACAGGAGAAGGGCTACACCTTC | CASRGGQEKGYTF
TRBJ2-7 | TRBV11-2 | once | NA | TGTGCCAGCAGCTTAGGGGGCTGGAGTTCCTACGAGCAGTACTTC | CASSLGGWSSYEQYF
TRBJ1-4 | TRBV4-1 | NA | TRBD1 | TGCGCCAGCAGCCAGGCGGGACAGGTGGACGAAAAACTGTTTTTT | CASSQAGQVDEKLFF
TRBJ1-4 | TRBV7-9 | once | NA | TGTGCCAGCAGCCGGCAGGCAGGGGTTAATGAAAAACTGTTTTTT | CASSRQAGVNEKLFF